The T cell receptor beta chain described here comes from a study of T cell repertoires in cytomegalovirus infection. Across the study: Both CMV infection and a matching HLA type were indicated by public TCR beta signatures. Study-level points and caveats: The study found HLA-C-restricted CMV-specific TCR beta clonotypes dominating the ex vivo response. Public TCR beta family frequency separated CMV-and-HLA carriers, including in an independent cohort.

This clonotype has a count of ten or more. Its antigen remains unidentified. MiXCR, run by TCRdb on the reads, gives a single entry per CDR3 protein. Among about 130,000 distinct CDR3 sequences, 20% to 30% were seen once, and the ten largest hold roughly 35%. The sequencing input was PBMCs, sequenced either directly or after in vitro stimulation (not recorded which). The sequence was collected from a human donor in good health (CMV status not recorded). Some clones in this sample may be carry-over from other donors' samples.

CDR3 amino acids: CASSSEGGVQPQHF. Here the CDR3 DNA reads TGTGCCAGCTCATCGGAGGGAGGGGTCCAGCCCCAGCATTTT. The chain links TRBV18 to TRBJ1-5, with a weak D call TRBD1 (5 bases). Germline V gives CDR1 KGHSH, CDR2 LQKENI. V dropped 5 bases and J dropped 7 bases, with 15 bases sitting between them. This CDR3 spans 14 amino acids.